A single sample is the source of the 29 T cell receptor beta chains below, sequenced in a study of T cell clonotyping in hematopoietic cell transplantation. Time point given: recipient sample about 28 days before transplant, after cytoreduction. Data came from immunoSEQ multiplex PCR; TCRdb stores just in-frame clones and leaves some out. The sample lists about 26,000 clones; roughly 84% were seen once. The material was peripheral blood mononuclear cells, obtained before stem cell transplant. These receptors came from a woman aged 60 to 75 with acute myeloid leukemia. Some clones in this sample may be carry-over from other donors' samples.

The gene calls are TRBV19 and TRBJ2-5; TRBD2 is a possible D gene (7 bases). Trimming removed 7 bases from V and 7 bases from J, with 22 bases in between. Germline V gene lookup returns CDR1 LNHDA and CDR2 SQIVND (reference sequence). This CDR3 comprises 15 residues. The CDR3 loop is CASTSLLGGGGTQYF. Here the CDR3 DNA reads TGTGCCAGTACTTCCCTATTGGGGGGGGGCGGGACCCAGTACTTC.

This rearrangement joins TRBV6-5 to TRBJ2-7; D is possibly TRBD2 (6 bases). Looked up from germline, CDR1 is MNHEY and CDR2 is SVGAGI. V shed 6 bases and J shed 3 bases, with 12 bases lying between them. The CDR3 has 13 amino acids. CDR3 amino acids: CASRSSGDYEQYF. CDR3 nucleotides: TGTGCCAGCAGAAGTAGCGGCGACTACGAGCAGTACTTC.

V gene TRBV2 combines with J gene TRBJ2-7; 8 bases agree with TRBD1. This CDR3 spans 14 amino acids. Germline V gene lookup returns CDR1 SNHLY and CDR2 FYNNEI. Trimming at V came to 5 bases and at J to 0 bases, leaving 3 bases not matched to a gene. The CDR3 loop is CASSWTGSSYEQYF. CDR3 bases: TGTGCCAGCAGTTGGACAGGGAGCTCCTACGAGCAGTACTTC.

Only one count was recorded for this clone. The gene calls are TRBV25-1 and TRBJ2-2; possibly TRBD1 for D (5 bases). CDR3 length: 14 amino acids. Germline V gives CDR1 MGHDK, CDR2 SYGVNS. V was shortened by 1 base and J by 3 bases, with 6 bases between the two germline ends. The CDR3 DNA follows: TGTGCCAGCAGTGAATTAGGGGACACCGGGGAGCTGTTTTTT. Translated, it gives CASSELGDTGELFF.

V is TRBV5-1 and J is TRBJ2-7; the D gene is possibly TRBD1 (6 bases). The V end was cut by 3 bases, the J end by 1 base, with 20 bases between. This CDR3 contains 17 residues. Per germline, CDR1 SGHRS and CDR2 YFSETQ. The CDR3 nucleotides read TGCGCCAGCAGCTCGACCCCCCCCGGGACACAGTCCTACGAGCAGTACTTC. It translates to CASSSTPPGTQSYEQYF.

CDR3 sequence: CASIGGSGYTF. Written as DNA, the CDR3 is TGTGCCAGCATAGGGGGAAGCGGCTACACCTTC. The chain uses TRBV28 and TRBJ1-2; tentatively, D is TRBD1 (6 bases). V lost 7 bases and J 8 bases, leaving 11 bases between the germline ends. The CDR3 spans 11 residues. In germline, CDR1 is MDHEN, CDR2 SYDVKM.

DNA for the CDR3: TGTGCCAGCAGACAAACCGGGGGGGTCTCCTATGGCTACACCTTC. Its protein is CASRQTGGVSYGYTF. The rearrangement joins TRBV6-5 to TRBJ1-2, with D maybe TRBD1 (5 bases). With 6 bases removed from V and 4 bases from J, the gap between germline ends came to 18 bases. This CDR3 spans 15 amino acids. Germline CDR1 MNHEY, CDR2 SVGAGI.

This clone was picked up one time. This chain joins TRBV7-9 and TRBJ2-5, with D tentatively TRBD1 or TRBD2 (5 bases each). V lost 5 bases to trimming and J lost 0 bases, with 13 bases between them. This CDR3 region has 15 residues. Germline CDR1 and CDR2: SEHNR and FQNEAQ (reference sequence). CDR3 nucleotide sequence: TGTGCCAGCAGCCTCCGGGACGGGTACCAAGAGACCCAGTACTTC. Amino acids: CASSLRDGYQETQYF.

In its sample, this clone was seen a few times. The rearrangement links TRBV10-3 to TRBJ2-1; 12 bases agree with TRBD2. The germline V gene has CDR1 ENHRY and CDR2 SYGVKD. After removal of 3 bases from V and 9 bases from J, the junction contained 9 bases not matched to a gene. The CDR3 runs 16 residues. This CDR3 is CAISDWTSGAPGEQFF. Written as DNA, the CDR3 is TGTGCCATCAGTGATTGGACTAGCGGGGCTCCCGGTGAGCAGTTCTTC.

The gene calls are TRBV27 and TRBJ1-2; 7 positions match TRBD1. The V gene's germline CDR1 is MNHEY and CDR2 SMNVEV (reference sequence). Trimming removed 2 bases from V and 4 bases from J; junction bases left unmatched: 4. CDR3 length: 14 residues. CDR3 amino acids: CASSLGPGGYGYTF. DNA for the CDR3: TGTGCCAGCAGTTTAGGCCCAGGGGGCTATGGCTACACCTTC.

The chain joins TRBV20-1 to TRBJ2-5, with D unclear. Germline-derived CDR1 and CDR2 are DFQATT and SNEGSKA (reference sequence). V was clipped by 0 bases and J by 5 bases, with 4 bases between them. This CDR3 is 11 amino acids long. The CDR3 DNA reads TGCAGTGCTAGAGATGTTGAGACCCAGTACTTC. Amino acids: CSARDVETQYF.

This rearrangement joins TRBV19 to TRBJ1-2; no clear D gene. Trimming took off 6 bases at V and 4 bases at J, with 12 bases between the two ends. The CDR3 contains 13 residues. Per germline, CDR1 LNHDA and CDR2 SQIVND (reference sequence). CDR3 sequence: CASRPRASYGYTF. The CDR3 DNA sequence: TGTGCCAGTAGGCCCCGGGCGTCCTATGGCTACACCTTC. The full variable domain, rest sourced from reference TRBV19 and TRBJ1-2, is DGGITQSPKYLFRKEGQNVTLSCEQNLNHDAMYWYRQDPGQGLRLIYYSQIVNDFQKGDIAEGYSVSREKKESFPLTVTSAQKNPTAFYLCASRPRASYGYTFGSGTRLTVV.

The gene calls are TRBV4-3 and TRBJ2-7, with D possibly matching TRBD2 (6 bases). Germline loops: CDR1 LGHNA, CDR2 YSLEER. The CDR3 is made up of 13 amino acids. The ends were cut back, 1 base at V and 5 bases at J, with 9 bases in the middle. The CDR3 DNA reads TGCGCCAGCAGCCAAGTTGGCGGGAACGAGCAGTACTTC. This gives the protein CASSQVGGNEQYF.

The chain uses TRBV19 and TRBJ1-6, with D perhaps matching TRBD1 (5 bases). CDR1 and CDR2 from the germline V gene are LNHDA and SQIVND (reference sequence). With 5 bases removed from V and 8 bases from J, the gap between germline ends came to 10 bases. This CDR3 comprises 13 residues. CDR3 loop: CASSPRGDSPLHF. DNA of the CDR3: TGTGCCAGTAGTCCTCGGGGGGATTCACCCCTCCACTTT.

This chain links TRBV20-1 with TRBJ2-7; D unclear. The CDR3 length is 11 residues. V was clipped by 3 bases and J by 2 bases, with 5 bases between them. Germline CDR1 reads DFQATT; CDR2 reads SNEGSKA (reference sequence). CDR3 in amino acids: CSARGPYEQYF. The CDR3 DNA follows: TGCAGTGCTAGGGGTCCCTACGAGCAGTACTTC.

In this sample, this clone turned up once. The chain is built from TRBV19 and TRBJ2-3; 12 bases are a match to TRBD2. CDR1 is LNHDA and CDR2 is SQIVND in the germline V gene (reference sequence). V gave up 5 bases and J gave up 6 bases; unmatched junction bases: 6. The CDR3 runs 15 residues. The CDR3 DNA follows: TGTGCCAGTAGTTCGAGACTAGCGGGAGTGGATACGCAGTATTTT. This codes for CASSSRLAGVDTQYF.

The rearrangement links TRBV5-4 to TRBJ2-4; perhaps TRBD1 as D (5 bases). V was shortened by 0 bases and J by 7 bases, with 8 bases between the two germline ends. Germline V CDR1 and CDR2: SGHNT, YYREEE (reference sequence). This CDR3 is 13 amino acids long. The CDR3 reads CASSLEQGNIQYF. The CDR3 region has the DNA TGTGCCAGCAGCTTGGAGCAGGGCAACATTCAGTACTTC.

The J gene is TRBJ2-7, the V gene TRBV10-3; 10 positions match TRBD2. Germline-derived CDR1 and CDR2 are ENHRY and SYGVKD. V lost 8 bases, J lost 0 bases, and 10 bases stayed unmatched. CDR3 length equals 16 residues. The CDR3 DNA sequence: TGTGCCATCTCTCGTTTAAGCGGGGGGGCCTCCTACGAGCAGTACTTC. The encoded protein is CAISRLSGGASYEQYF.

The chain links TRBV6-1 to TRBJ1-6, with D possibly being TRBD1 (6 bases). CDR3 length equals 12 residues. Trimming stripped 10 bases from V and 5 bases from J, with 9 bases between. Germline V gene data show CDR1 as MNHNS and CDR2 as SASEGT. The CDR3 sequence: CATGANNSPLHF. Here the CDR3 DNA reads TGTGCCACAGGGGCCAATAATTCACCCCTCCACTTT.

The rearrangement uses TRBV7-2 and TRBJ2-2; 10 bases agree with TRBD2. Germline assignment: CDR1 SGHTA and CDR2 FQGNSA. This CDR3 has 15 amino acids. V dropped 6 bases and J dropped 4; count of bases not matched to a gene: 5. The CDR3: CASRSGTSVTGELFF. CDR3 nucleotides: TGTGCCAGCAGGTCCGGGACTAGCGTCACCGGGGAGCTGTTTTTT. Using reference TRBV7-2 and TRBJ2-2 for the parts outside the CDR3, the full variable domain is GAGVSQSPSNKVTEKGKDVELRCDPISGHTALYWYRQSLGQGLEFLIYFQGNSAPDKSGLPSDRFSAERTGGSVSTLTIQRTQQEDSAVYLCASRSGTSVTGELFFGEGSRLTVL.

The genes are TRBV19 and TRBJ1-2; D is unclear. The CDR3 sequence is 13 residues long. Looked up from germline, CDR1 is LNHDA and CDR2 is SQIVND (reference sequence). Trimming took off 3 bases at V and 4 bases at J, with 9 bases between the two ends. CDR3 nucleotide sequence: TGTGCCAGTAGTATGGGCACCGGCTATGGCTACACCTTC. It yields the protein CASSMGTGYGYTF.

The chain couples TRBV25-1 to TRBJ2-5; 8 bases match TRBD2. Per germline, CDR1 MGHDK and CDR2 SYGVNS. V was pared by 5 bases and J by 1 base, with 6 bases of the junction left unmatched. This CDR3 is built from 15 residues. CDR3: CASSPYLAGQETQYF. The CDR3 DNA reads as TGTGCCAGCAGTCCATATCTAGCGGGCCAAGAGACCCAGTACTTC.

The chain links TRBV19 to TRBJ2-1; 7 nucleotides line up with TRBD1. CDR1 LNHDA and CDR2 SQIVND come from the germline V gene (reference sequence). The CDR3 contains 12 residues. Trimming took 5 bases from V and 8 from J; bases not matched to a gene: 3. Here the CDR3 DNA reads TGTGCCAGTAGTCTTGACAGGGATGAGCAGTTCTTC. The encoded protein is CASSLDRDEQFF.

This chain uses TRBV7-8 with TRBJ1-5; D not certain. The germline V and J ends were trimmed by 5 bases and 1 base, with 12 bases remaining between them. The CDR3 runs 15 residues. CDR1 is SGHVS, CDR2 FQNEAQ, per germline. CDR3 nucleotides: TGTGCCAGCAGCCCCCAAGAGGCAAGCAATCAGCCCCAGCATTTT. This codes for CASSPQEASNQPQHF.

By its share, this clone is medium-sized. The CDR3 spells CASSLTGLGSPLHF. The CDR3 bases are TGTGCCAGCAGTTTGACAGGGTTAGGATCACCCCTCCACTTT. The chain couples TRBV27 to TRBJ1-6; 7 nucleotides align to TRBD1. Germline V gene sequence: CDR1 MNHEY, CDR2 SMNVEV (reference sequence). The CDR3 loop spans 14 amino acids. J was trimmed by 10 bases and V by 3 bases; bases with no gene match: 6.

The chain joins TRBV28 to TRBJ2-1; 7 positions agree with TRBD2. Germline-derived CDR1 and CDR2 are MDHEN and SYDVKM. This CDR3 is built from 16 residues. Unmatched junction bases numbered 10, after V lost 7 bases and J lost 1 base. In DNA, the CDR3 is TGTGCCAGCACCCCTCCGGGACTACCATCCTACAATGAGCAGTTCTTC. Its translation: CASTPPGLPSYNEQFF.

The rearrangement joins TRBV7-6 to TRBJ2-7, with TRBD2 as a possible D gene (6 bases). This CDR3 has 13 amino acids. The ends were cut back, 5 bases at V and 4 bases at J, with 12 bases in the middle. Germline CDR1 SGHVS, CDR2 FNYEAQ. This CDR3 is CASSGGRVYEQYF. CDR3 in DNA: TGTGCCAGCAGCGGGGGGAGAGTTTACGAGCAGTACTTC. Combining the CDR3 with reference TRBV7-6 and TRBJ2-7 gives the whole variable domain GAGVSQSPRYKVTKRGQDVALRCDPISGHVSLYWYRQALGQGPEFLTYFNYEAQQDKSGLPNDRFSAERPEGSISTLTIQRTEQRDSAMYRCASSGGRVYEQYFGPGTRLTVT.

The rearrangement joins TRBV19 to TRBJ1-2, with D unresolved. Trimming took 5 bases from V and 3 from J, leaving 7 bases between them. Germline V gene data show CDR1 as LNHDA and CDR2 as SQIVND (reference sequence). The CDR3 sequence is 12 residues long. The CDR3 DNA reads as TGTGCCAGTAGTGCAGCGCACTATGGCTACACCTTC. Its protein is CASSAAHYGYTF. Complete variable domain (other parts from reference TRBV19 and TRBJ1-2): DGGITQSPKYLFRKEGQNVTLSCEQNLNHDAMYWYRQDPGQGLRLIYYSQIVNDFQKGDIAEGYSVSREKKESFPLTVTSAQKNPTAFYLCASSAAHYGYTFGSGTRLTVV.

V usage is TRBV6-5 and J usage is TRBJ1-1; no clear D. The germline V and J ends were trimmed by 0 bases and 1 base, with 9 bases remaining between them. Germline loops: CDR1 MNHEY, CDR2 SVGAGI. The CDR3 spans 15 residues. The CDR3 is CASSYSLTSNTEAFF. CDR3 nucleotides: TGTGCCAGCAGTTACTCGTTAACCTCGAACACTGAAGCTTTCTTT.